The next 25 T cell receptor beta chains were all read from a single sample in a study of blood T cell repertoires in COVID-19. Method: immunoSEQ multiplex PCR; TCRdb's copy keeps in-frame clones and lacks some. This table has some 250,000 clones, about nine tenths appearing once. Material for sequencing was PBMCs or T cells enriched from blood (not recorded which). These receptors were obtained from a young man who had recovered from COVID-19.

This chain connects TRBV19 to TRBJ2-1, with 12 bases identical to TRBD2. CDR3 length: 15 amino acids. V lost 3 bases, J lost 9 bases, and 6 bases stayed unmatched. Germline assignment: CDR1 LNHDA and CDR2 SQIVND (reference sequence). The CDR3 region is CASSISASGGGEQFF. The CDR3 DNA reads TGTGCCAGTAGTATCTCGGCTAGCGGGGGGGGTGAGCAGTTCTTC.

The chain links TRBV10-1 to TRBJ2-7, with 8 positions matching TRBD1. Looked up from germline, CDR1 is WNHNN and CDR2 is SYGVQD (reference sequence). CDR3 size: 15 residues. V was clipped by 8 bases and J by 0 bases; unmatched bases: 9. The CDR3 DNA follows: TGCGCCAGCGGGGACAGGCACTCTTACTCCTACGAGCAGTACTTC. Amino acid sequence: CASGDRHSYSYEQYF.

The V gene is TRBV28, the J gene TRBJ2-1; D is uncertain. Between the trimmed V and J ends, which lost 1 base and 7 bases, there was a span of 5 bases. Germline V gene sequence: CDR1 MDHEN, CDR2 SYDVKM. The CDR3 extends over 12 amino acids. CDR3 bases: TGTGCCAGCAGTTTATCGAGGAATGAGCAGTTCTTC. It codes for CASSLSRNEQFF.

The V and J genes are TRBV3-1 (or the pseudogene TRBV3-2) and TRBJ1-2; tentative D call: TRBD1 (6 bases). Trimming removed 4 bases at V and 4 bases at J, with 19 bases between. The CDR3 sequence is 16 residues long. Looked up from germline, CDR1 is LGHDT and CDR2 is YNNKEL (reference sequence). CDR3 in amino acids: CASSPVGGARFYGYTF. CDR3 coding DNA: TGTGCCAGCAGCCCGGTAGGGGGGGCGCGTTTCTATGGCTACACCTTC.

The chain links TRBV11-2 to TRBJ2-1; perhaps TRBD2 as D (6 bases). V was shortened by 0 bases and J by 3 bases, with 9 bases between the two germline ends. The CDR3 spans 15 residues. Germline V CDR1 and CDR2: SGHAT, FQNNGV. Here the CDR3 DNA reads TGTGCCAGCAGCTTAGAGGCGGGATTCTACAATGAGCAGTTCTTC. Translated, it gives CASSLEAGFYNEQFF.

Written as DNA, the CDR3 is TGTGCCAGCAGCGACCGCGGCTCCTACAATGAGCAGTTCTTC. Residues: CASSDRGSYNEQFF. This chain connects TRBV5-4 to TRBJ2-1; unclear D gene. The germline gives CDR1 SGHNT, CDR2 YYREEE (reference sequence). Trimming took 4 bases from V and 0 from J, leaving 8 bases between them. The CDR3 is 14 residues long. Full variable domain (outside the CDR3, taken from reference TRBV5-4 and TRBJ2-1): ETGVTQSPTHLIKTRGQQVTLRCSSQSGHNTVSWYQQALGQGPQFIFQYYREEENGRGNFPPRFSGLQFPNYSSELNVNALELDDSALYLCASSDRGSYNEQFFGPGTRLTVL.

The rearrangement joins TRBV5-1 to TRBJ1-1; D might be TRBD1 (6 bases). From germline, CDR1 is SGHRS and CDR2 YFSETQ. The CDR3 length is 14 residues. V gave up 4 bases and J gave up 1 base, with 11 bases separating them. The CDR3 protein is CASSPLTGNTEAFF. CDR3 sequence (DNA): TGCGCCAGCAGCCCGCTGACAGGGAACACTGAAGCTTTCTTT.

The V call is TRBV19, the J call TRBJ2-7; tentative D call: TRBD1 (5 bases). The V gene's germline CDR1 is LNHDA and CDR2 SQIVND (reference sequence). The CDR3 covers 14 residues. Trimming shortened V by 5 bases and J by 2 bases, and 13 bases separated the two germline ends. CDR3 coding DNA: TGTGCCAGTAGTTCAAAGTACAGGACCTACGAGCAGTACTTC. Translation gives CASSSKYRTYEQYF. The full variable domain, in which reference TRBV19 and TRBJ2-7 provide the parts outside the CDR3, is DGGITQSPKYLFRKEGQNVTLSCEQNLNHDAMYWYRQDPGQGLRLIYYSQIVNDFQKGDIAEGYSVSREKKESFPLTVTSAQKNPTAFYLCASSSKYRTYEQYFGPGTRLTVT.

This clone has just one count. The chain links TRBV24-1 to TRBJ2-1, with no clear D. V lost 4 bases and J lost 0, with 12 bases in between. CDR3 length: 16 amino acids. CDR1 KGHDR and CDR2 SFDVKD come from the germline V gene. The CDR3 loop reads CATSDAAASSYNEQFF. The CDR3 nucleotides are TGTGCCACCAGTGACGCGGCGGCTAGCTCCTACAATGAGCAGTTCTTC.

At least ten counts were recorded for this clone. The V and J genes are TRBV27 and TRBJ2-6, with a possible D match to TRBD2 (5 bases). CDR3 length equals 16 residues. Trimming removed 4 bases at V and 0 bases at J, with 10 bases between. Germline values: CDR1 MNHEY, CDR2 SMNVEV (reference sequence). The chain's CDR3 is CASSSDGGSGANVLTF. The CDR3 DNA sequence: TGTGCCAGCAGTTCCGACGGAGGCTCTGGGGCCAACGTCCTGACTTTC.

This chain connects TRBV5-1 to TRBJ2-1, with 12 bases that match TRBD2. This CDR3 is built from 18 residues. Germline CDR1 reads SGHRS; CDR2 reads YFSETQ. Unmatched junction bases numbered 12, after V lost 0 bases and J lost 8 bases. The CDR3 here is CASSLAPSGGVTLYEQFF. The CDR3, as DNA: TGCGCCAGCAGCTTGGCTCCTAGCGGGGGGGTTACCTTGTATGAGCAGTTCTTC.

The chain couples TRBV3-1 (or the pseudogene TRBV3-2) to TRBJ2-5; possible D gene TRBD2, 6 bases. V dropped 4 bases and J dropped 4 bases, with 13 bases sitting between them. The CDR3 is made up of 14 amino acids. The germline V gene has CDR1 LGHDT and CDR2 YNNKEL (reference sequence). Written as DNA, the CDR3 is TGTGCCAGCAGCCCCGGGGCAGCGGGAGAGACCCAGTACTTC. It encodes CASSPGAAGETQYF.

The rearrangement joins TRBV6-5 to TRBJ1-5, with D perhaps TRBD1 (5 bases). The CDR3 has 14 amino acids. V shed 4 bases and J shed 7 bases, with 14 bases lying between them. From germline, CDR1 is MNHEY and CDR2 SVGAGI. The CDR3 is CASSSPGQGQPQHF. The DNA for the CDR3 is TGTGCCAGCAGTTCCCCTGGGCAGGGACAGCCCCAGCATTTT.

The chain joins TRBV20-1 to TRBJ1-1, with D unclear. Per the germline V gene, CDR1 is DFQATT and CDR2 is SNEGSKA (reference sequence). V was shortened by 6 bases and J by 5 bases, with 10 bases between the two germline ends. The CDR3 has 11 residues. This CDR3 is CSAPRRTEAFF. CDR3 in DNA: TGCAGTGCCCCAAGGCGGACTGAAGCTTTCTTT.

The J gene is TRBJ1-5, the V gene TRBV15, with 9 bases fitting TRBD1. Germline CDR1 reads LNHNV; CDR2 reads YYDKDF (reference sequence). The V segment lost 5 bases and the J segment 6 bases; nucleotides outside the gene matches: 8. CDR3 length equals 15 residues. For the CDR3, the DNA is TGTGCCACCAGCGGGGGACAGGGTAGAGGTCAGCCCCAGCATTTT. This codes for CATSGGQGRGQPQHF.

The rearrangement joins TRBV5-1 to TRBJ2-7, with D unclear. Per germline, CDR1 SGHRS and CDR2 YFSETQ. CDR3 size: 14 residues. V lost 0 bases to trimming and J lost 2 bases, with 9 bases between them. This chain's CDR3 is CASSLGGSAYEQYF. CDR3 DNA: TGCGCCAGCAGCTTGGGCGGCTCTGCCTACGAGCAGTACTTC.

The V and J genes are TRBV7-2 and TRBJ2-7; possible D gene TRBD1, 5 bases. This CDR3 comprises 14 residues. Germline assignment: CDR1 SGHTA and CDR2 FQGNSA. Trimming removed 5 bases from V and 2 bases from J, with 13 bases in between. In nucleotides, the CDR3 is TGTGCCAGCAGCAGGGGCGGATATACCTACGAGCAGTACTTC. Its translation: CASSRGGYTYEQYF.

This clone appeared a single time. This chain uses TRBV3-1 (or the pseudogene TRBV3-2) with TRBJ2-7; 7 bases are shared with TRBD1. With 4 bases clipped from V and 2 bases from J, the junction kept 11 bases outside the gene matches. There are 16 residues in the CDR3. Germline CDR1 LGHDT, CDR2 YNNKEL (reference sequence). The CDR3 sequence is CASSPRFLTGTYEQYF. The DNA of the CDR3 is TGTGCCAGCAGCCCCCGATTTCTGACAGGGACCTACGAGCAGTACTTC.

The V and J genes are TRBV4-1 and TRBJ2-7; 8 positions agree with TRBD1. The J segment lost 2 bases and the V segment lost 5 bases, leaving 8 bases of the junction unmatched. Germline values: CDR1 MGHRA, CDR2 YSYEKL. The CDR3 sequence is 15 residues long. The CDR3 DNA sequence: TGCGCCAGCAGCGCATACAGGGGGGCGGCCTACGAGCAGTACTTC. This gives the protein CASSAYRGAAYEQYF.

Notes on this clone: The sample has other DNA sequences that encode this CDR3 too. This chain uses TRBV19 with TRBJ1-1, with D maybe TRBD1 (5 bases). Trimming removed 3 bases at V and 0 bases at J, with 8 bases between. CDR1 and CDR2 from the germline V gene are LNHDA and SQIVND (reference sequence). This CDR3 is built from 14 residues. Here the CDR3 reads CASSIGQLNTEAFF. CDR3 DNA sequence: TGTGCCAGTAGTATCGGACAACTGAACACTGAAGCTTTCTTT.

The chain uses TRBV30 and TRBJ1-2; 8 bases are shared with TRBD1. Germline lookup yields CDR1 GTSNPN and CDR2 SVGIG (reference sequence). CDR3 length equals 13 residues. V shed 1 base and J 4 bases; nucleotides not matched to a gene: 2. The CDR3 DNA reads as TGTGCCTGGAGTGAGACAGGGGTCTATGGCTACACCTTC. Translated: CAWSETGVYGYTF.

The CDR3 sequence is CASSTEYNSPLHF. The CDR3, as DNA: TGTGCCAGCTCGACAGAATATAATTCACCCCTCCACTTT. This chain links TRBV18 with TRBJ1-6, with D perhaps matching TRBD1 (5 bases). The V gene's germline CDR1 is KGHSH and CDR2 LQKENI. This CDR3 is 13 amino acids long. Trimming removed 6 bases from V and 4 bases from J, with 7 bases in between.

CDR3 DNA: TGTGCCAGCAGTGAAGCGGGGACTAGCCTTCGGTACTTC. This gives the protein CASSEAGTSLRYF. This rearrangement joins TRBV6-1 to TRBJ2-7, with 9 bases identical to TRBD2. Germline V gene data show CDR1 as MNHNS and CDR2 as SASEGT. The CDR3 loop spans 13 amino acids. With V trimmed by 0 bases and J by 12 bases, 6 bases remained unmatched.

This clone was seen a handful of times. Distinct nucleotide sequences in the sample also encode this CDR3. The chain links TRBV5-1 to TRBJ2-3, with 7 bases lining up with TRBD1. The V gene's germline CDR1 is SGHRS and CDR2 YFSETQ. The length of the CDR3 is 14 residues. The V segment lost 3 bases and the J segment 3 bases; nucleotides outside the gene matches: 4. CDR3 amino acids: CASSWQGQTDTQYF. Here the CDR3 DNA reads TGCGCCAGCAGCTGGCAGGGACAGACAGATACGCAGTATTTT. Complete variable domain (other parts from reference TRBV5-1 and TRBJ2-3): KAGVTQTPRYLIKTRGQQVTLSCSPISGHRSVSWYQQTPGQGLQFLFEYFSETQRNKGNFPGRFSGRQFSNSRSEMNVSTLELGDSALYLCASSWQGQTDTQYFGPGTRLTVL.

The chain carries TRBV5-1 and TRBJ1-2, with 9 bases lining up with TRBD1. The CDR3 consists of 15 residues. V lost 3 bases to trimming and J lost 8 bases; unmatched junction nucleotides: 11. The germline V gene encodes CDR1 SGHRS and CDR2 YFSETQ. CDR3 DNA: TGCGCCAGCAGCTCCGGGACAGGGCACGTGGAAGGCTACACCTTC. Translated, it gives CASSSGTGHVEGYTF.